These T cell receptor beta chains were read from a single sample in a study of memory CD4+ T cells and cytomegalovirus serostatus. Clones were read by immunoSEQ multiplex PCR, and TCRdb kept only the in-frame ones, dropping some. The data contain 70,000 to 95,000 clones, over 80% of them singletons. The sequencing input was memory CD4+ T cells from blood. The source of these receptors is an adult in good health and CMV-seronegative. CDR3s include the opening cysteine and the closing phenylalanine or tryptophan. D genes are given only for firm matches. Only part of the rows carry a size: once, few, many, or a class if the clone is expanded.

>TRBJ1-6|TRBV13|NA|NA
CASSFGRNNSPLHF
TGTGCCAGCAGCTTTGGCCGGAATAATTCACCCCTCCACTTT
>TRBJ1-6|TRBV5-1|few|NA
CASSLGGHTYNSPLHF
TGCGCCAGCAGCTTGGGGGGACACACCTATAATTCACCCCTCCACTTT
>TRBJ1-6|TRBV6-5|NA|NA
CATAGADNSPLHF
TGTGCCACCGCAGGGGCCGATAATTCACCCCTCCACTTT
>TRBJ1-6|TRBV5-1|few|TRBD1
CASSLTGGNSPLHF
TGCGCCAGCAGCCTGACAGGGGGCAATTCACCCCTCCACTTT
>TRBJ1-6|TRBV25-1|once|NA
CASREGRSNSPLHF
TGTGCCAGCAGGGAGGGTCGGTCAAATTCACCCCTCCACTTT
>TRBJ2-3|TRBV7-9|NA|TRBD2
CASSPSGGRGDTQYF
TGTGCCAGCAGCCCAAGCGGGGGCCGGGGAGATACGCAGTATTTT
>TRBJ1-3|TRBV21-1|NA|NA
CASSKKFSGNTIYF
TGTGCCAGCAGCAAGAAGTTCTCTGGAAACACCATATATTTT
>TRBJ2-7|TRBV6-5|NA|TRBD2
CASSIGTSGGHEQYF
TGTGCCAGCAGTATAGGGACTAGCGGGGGCCACGAGCAGTACTTC
>TRBJ1-2|TRBV28|NA|NA
CASSLRGVGYGYTF
TGTGCCAGCAGTTTACGAGGGGTAGGCTATGGCTACACCTTC
>TRBJ1-2|TRBV6-5|once|TRBD1
CASRPDREFYGYTF
TGTGCCAGCCGTCCGGACAGGGAGTTTTATGGCTACACCTTC
>TRBJ2-7|TRBV19|NA|TRBD1
CASHFGTGPYEQYF
TGTGCCAGTCACTTTGGGACAGGCCCCTACGAGCAGTACTTC
>TRBJ1-2|TRBV4-1|NA|TRBD1
CASSQGAGGYGYTF
TGCGCCAGCAGCCAAGGGGCAGGGGGCTATGGCTACACCTTC
>TRBJ2-7|TRBV11-2|NA|TRBD1
CASSRQGVIDEQYF
TGTGCCAGCAGCCGACAGGGGGTGATCGACGAGCAGTACTTC
>TRBJ1-1|TRBV19|NA|NA
CASSTIQNTEAFF
TGTGCCAGTAGTACCATACAGAACACTGAAGCTTTCTTT
>TRBJ1-5|TRBV6-6|NA|NA
CASSYSGINQPQHF
TGTGCCAGCAGTTACTCGGGCATAAATCAGCCCCAGCATTTT
>TRBJ1-3|TRBV19|NA|NA
CASNREVRALSGNTIYF
TGTGCCAGTAATCGGGAAGTTAGGGCCCTCTCTGGAAACACCATATATTTT
>TRBJ1-5|TRBV7-2|once|TRBD1
CASSLKSRDSRSPQHF
TGTGCCAGCAGCTTAAAATCCCGGGACAGTCGTTCGCCCCAGCATTTT
>TRBJ2-5|TRBV4-3|NA|NA
CASSQDSGLGDQYF
TGCGCCAGCAGCCAAGATTCAGGCCTGGGGGACCAGTACTTC
>TRBJ1-4|TRBV18|NA|TRBD1
CASSLAGTANEKLFF
TGTGCCAGCTCACTGGCCGGGACAGCAAATGAAAAACTGTTTTTT
>TRBJ1-2|TRBV19|NA|NA
CASSIDGVGGYTF
TGTGCCAGTAGTATTGACGGTGTCGGTGGCTACACCTTC
>TRBJ2-3|TRBV5-4|once|TRBD1
CASSPGQGARDTQYF
TGTGCCAGCAGCCCGGGACAGGGGGCGAGAGATACGCAGTATTTT
>TRBJ1-4|TRBV6-5|NA|NA
CASSYTGATNEKLFF
TGTGCCAGCAGTTACACCGGGGCAACTAATGAAAAACTGTTTTTT
>TRBJ2-6|TRBV4-1|NA|TRBD1
CASSQGTGAGANVLTF
TGCGCCAGCAGCCAAGGTACAGGGGCTGGGGCCAACGTCCTGACTTTC
>TRBJ2-6|TRBV2|NA|NA
CASSEIRGLSNVLTF
TGTGCCAGCAGTGAAATAAGGGGCCTCTCCAACGTCCTGACTTTC
>TRBJ1-1|TRBV2|few|NA
CASSWGSELEAFF
TGTGCCAGCAGCTGGGGGTCCGAGCTTGAAGCTTTCTTT
>TRBJ1-1|TRBV5-4|NA|NA
CASSFRAMNTEAFF
TGTGCCAGCAGCTTTAGGGCCATGAACACTGAAGCTTTCTTT
>TRBJ2-1|TRBV5-1|NA|NA
CASSLWQSSYNEQFF
TGCGCCAGCAGCTTGTGGCAGAGCTCCTACAATGAGCAGTTCTTC
>TRBJ2-3|TRBV5-1|NA|NA
CASSSTVGTDTQYF
TGCGCCAGCAGCTCGACGGTCGGGACAGATACGCAGTATTTT
>TRBJ1-2|TRBV29-1|NA|NA
CSVDSGYTF
TGCAGCGTTGATTCAGGCTACACCTTC
>TRBJ2-1|TRBV7-9|NA|NA
CASSYDDRFNEQFF
TGTGCCAGCAGCTACGATGACAGGTTCAATGAGCAGTTCTTC
>TRBJ2-7|TRBV15|NA|NA
CATSRDLLKRSTYVEQYF
TGTGCCACCAGCAGAGATCTCCTAAAACGGAGTACCTACGTGGAGCAGTACTTC
>TRBJ2-7|TRBV11-2|NA|NA
CASSPRLRQELGEQYF
TGTGCCAGCAGCCCCCGTCTCAGACAGGAGTTGGGAGAGCAGTACTTC
>TRBJ1-6|TRBV19|few|NA
CASTGDASYNSPLHF
TGTGCCAGTACTGGGGACGCCTCCTATAATTCACCCCTCCACTTT
>TRBJ1-1|TRBV30|few|NA
CAWSVLQGTEAFF
TGTGCCTGGAGTGTCCTACAGGGCACTGAAGCTTTCTTT